Below, 2 T cell receptor beta chains from the same sample are listed, as sequenced in a study of breast tumors, draining lymph nodes, adjacent tissues. TCRdb passed the multiplex PCR reads through MiXCR, listing each CDR3 protein once. Of about 21,000 distinct CDR3 sequences in the sample, about 38% were seen once. The sequenced material came from breast tumor tissue. The receptors derive from a female donor with breast cancer. Some clones in this sample may be carry-over from other donors' samples.

As for this clonotype: One junction end disagrees with the germline gene, perhaps due to a read error. The J gene is TRBJ2-3, the V gene TRBV3-1, with a possible D match to TRBD1 (6 bases). The CDR3 is 18 residues long. Germline CDR1 and CDR2: LGHDT and YNNKEL (reference sequence). Written as DNA, the CDR3 is TGCGCCAGCAGCCAAGATGGGAGCGGCAGGGGTGCAACAGATACGCAGTATTTT. Its protein is CASSQDGSGRGATDTQYF.

This clonotype was counted a single time. The V call is TRBV11-2, the J call TRBJ2-3, with 9 bases aligning to TRBD2. CDR1 and CDR2 from the germline V gene are SGHAT and FQNNGV. V shed 5 bases and J 3 bases; nucleotides not matched to a gene: 6. The CDR3 consists of 15 residues. CDR3 coding DNA: TGTGCCAGCAGCCGTAGCGGGGGTTGGACAGATACGCAGTATTTT. Translation gives CASSRSGGWTDTQYF.